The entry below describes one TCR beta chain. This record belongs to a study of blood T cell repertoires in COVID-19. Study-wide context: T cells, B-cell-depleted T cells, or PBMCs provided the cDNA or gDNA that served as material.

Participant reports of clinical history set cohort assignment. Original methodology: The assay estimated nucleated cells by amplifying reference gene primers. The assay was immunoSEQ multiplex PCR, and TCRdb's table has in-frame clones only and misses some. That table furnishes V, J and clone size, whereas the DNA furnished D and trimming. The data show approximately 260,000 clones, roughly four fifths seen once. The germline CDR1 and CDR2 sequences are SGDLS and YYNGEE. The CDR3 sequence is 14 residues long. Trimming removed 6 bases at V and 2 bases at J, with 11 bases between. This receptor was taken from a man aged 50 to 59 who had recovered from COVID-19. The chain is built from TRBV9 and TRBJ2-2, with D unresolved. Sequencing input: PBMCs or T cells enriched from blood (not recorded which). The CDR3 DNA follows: TGTGCCAGCACGGAGAGAATCAACACCGGGGAGCTGTTTTTT. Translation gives CASTERINTGELFF.